The rows below give T cell receptor beta chains drawn from one sample of a study of early T cells in non-severe SARS-CoV-2 infection. TCRdb reprocessed the 5' RACE reads via MiXCR and lists one record per CDR3 protein. This sample has 65,000 to 95,000 distinct CDR3 sequences; over 9% occur once, and the top ten carry about 4.6%. The sample taken for sequencing was whole blood. The receptors here all came from an adult who was a healthcare worker with PCR-confirmed SARS-CoV-2 infection or an uninfected control (not recorded which). The CDR3 runs from the conserved cysteine through the conserved F or W. The order of the fields is J gene, clone size, D gene, V gene, CDR3 protein, CDR3 DNA. A D gene is named only where the DNA matches it firmly. Rows give clone size only sometimes, using once, few, many, or a class for an expanded clone.

TRBJ1-3,many,-,TRBV11-2,CASRTLRGRSGNTIYF,TGTGCCAGCAGAACTCTTCGGGGGCGCTCTGGAAACACCATATATTTT
TRBJ2-1,many,TRBD1,TRBV29-1,CSVGTGGTQGPPDEQFF,TGCAGCGTAGGGACAGGGGGGACTCAAGGTCCACCCGATGAGCAGTTCTTC
TRBJ2-7,many,-,TRBV28,CASSWGEASFSYEQYF,TGTGCCAGCAGTTGGGGGGAGGCTAGCTTTTCCTACGAGCAGTACTTC
TRBJ2-7,many,-,TRBV6-5,CASSQGMKQYF,TGTGCCAGCAGTCAGGGGATGAAGCAGTACTTC
TRBJ2-3,many,-,TRBV19,CATLPVGRSTDTQYF,TGTGCCACCCTTCCCGTGGGACGTAGCACAGATACGCAGTATTTT
TRBJ2-3,many,-,TRBV28,CASKTGGQRTDTQYF,TGTGCCAGCAAGACAGGAGGACAAAGGACAGATACGCAGTATTTT
TRBJ2-7,many,TRBD2,TRBV20-1,CSAAQRLAETYEQYF,TGCAGTGCTGCCCAGCGACTAGCGGAAACCTACGAGCAGTACTTC
TRBJ2-2,many,-,TRBV30,CAWIKEGTPNTGELFF,TGTGCCTGGATTAAGGAAGGGACACCTAACACCGGGGAGCTGTTTTTT
TRBJ2-1,many,-,TRBV3-1,CASSQDTTSLGEQFF,TGTGCCAGCAGCCAAGATACTACTTCGCTGGGTGAGCAGTTCTTC
TRBJ2-5,few,TRBD2,TRBV27,CASRLAGGETQYF,TGTGCCAGCAGGCTAGCGGGAGGAGAGACCCAGTACTTC
TRBJ2-3,-,-,TRBV3-1,CASSQEGPTNTQYF,TGTGCCAGCAGCCAAGAGGGCCCTACAAATACGCAGTATTTT
TRBJ2-7,few,TRBD1,TRBV12-3/TRBV12-4,CASSLPQGARFEQYF,TGTGCCAGCAGCCTCCCACAGGGGGCGCGTTTCGAGCAGTACTTC
TRBJ1-1,few,-,TRBV28,CASRLQGTEAFF,TGTGCCAGCAGACTACAGGGCACTGAAGCTTTCTTT
TRBJ2-3,many,TRBD2,TRBV6-1,CASSALAGTTDTQYF,TGTGCCAGCAGTGCTCTAGCGGGTACCACAGATACGCAGTATTTT
TRBJ2-1,many,TRBD2,TRBV5-4,CASSSSGTSGTSSYNEQFF,TGTGCCAGCAGCTCCTCCGGGACTAGCGGTACAAGCTCCTACAATGAGCAGTTCTTC
TRBJ2-1,many,TRBD1,TRBV7-6,CASSLDGTGYNEQFF,TGTGCCAGCAGCTTAGACGGGACAGGGTACAATGAGCAGTTCTTC